This T cell receptor beta chain was captured by sequencing in a study of T cells in Graves' hyperthyroidism and ophthalmopathy (dated by TCRdb to between 2017 and 2020). With respect to the entire study: Peripheral blood was sampled at the time of initial diagnosis, prior to any treatment. To identify distinguishing TCR V-J signatures, a discovery cohort of some 99 patients was used, comprising 43 with Graves' ophthalmopathy and some 60 with stable Graves' hyperthyroidism. Prospective prediction of ophthalmopathy was tested in an independent validation cohort of approximately 18 hyperthyroidism patients and some 17 patients who later progressed to ophthalmopathy. The approximately 100 discovery patients were randomly split 7:3 into training and test sets. Thyroid tissue and blood T-cell repertoires from several Graves' hyperthyroidism patients were also compared in the study. Once sampling was done, hyperthyroidism patients were given methimazole at a starting dose of 30 mg daily, whereas ophthalmopathy patients were given high-dose intravenous methylprednisolone. TCR Vbeta CDR3 sequencing of 135 peripheral blood samples (approximately 44 ophthalmopathy, 75 hyperthyroidism and around 17 progressor patients) is reported in the paper.

The junction carries 11 bases between V and J, which are trimmed by 1 base and 2 bases respectively. There are 15 amino acids in the CDR3, from cysteine to phenylalanine inclusive. Just CDR3 DNA is preserved here, 45 bases in frame from base 1. CDR1 SGHAT and CDR2 FQNNGV were looked up in the germline V gene. Comments on this clonotype: Its antigen is still unknown. Qualities for individual bases were not recorded, and no much larger clone is one base off.

Amplification of TCR beta CDR3 regions was carried out from RNA transcripts. A first-round RT-PCR of the TCR CDR3 used the HTBI primer set with the Qiagen OneStep RT-PCR kit. Libraries were constructed in a second round of multiplex PCR, after which size selection and purification were carried out. Paired-end sequencing of the libraries was performed with 100 bp reads on an Illumina HiSeq2000. The study's processing was this. SOAPnuke was used to process the raw data, removing reads that contained adapters or uncalled bases, had a mean Phred below 15, or lacked an exact match to the constant primer or identifier. COPE v1.2.5 was used to merge the high-quality paired reads, and each unique nucleotide sequence was defined as a clonotype. Clonotypes were aligned to IMGT TRBV, TRBD and TRBJ reference segments using MiTCR v1.1. The analysis included only V-J combinations with a frequency above 0.0001, which together covered over 98% of the repertoires. The TCS score was defined as the ratio of F50 (clonal expansion) to E x V (chaos), calculated using BLOSUM62-based TCRdist between CDR3 peptides within each V-J. Welch's t-statistics and random forest reduced around 510 V-J features to 13, which were used in a naive Bayes classifier (R e1071). TCRdb reworked the public reads: Q25 trimming with fastp, MiXCR clone assembly, productive beta chains retained. Rows merge per CDR3 protein into single entries with the most common DNA and genes. TCRdb's processing, not the authors', yielded these V and J calls. The sample contains over 200,000 distinct CDR3 sequences, approximately 20% of them found a single time. Roughly 44% of the sample goes to the ten largest clones.

Overall study results and their limits: In validation, the model predicted progression to ophthalmopathy a median of roughly 6.5 months before onset, with 70% to 71% sensitivity and 72.22% specificity. Sample size was not statistically predetermined, and investigators were not blinded to group allocation. Ophthalmopathy was separated from stable hyperthyroidism by a 13 V-J signature model, with over 85% sensitivity and approximately 81% specificity obtained in cross-validation and 80%/75% obtained in testing. Most expanded thyroid clonotypes (frequency above 0.001) were also found in blood, which suggests that blood repertoires may mirror thyroid immune responses.

Stable Graves' hyperthyroidism was defined as no progression to ophthalmopathy during 18 months of follow-up. Hyperthyroidism patients were newly diagnosed, with disease duration under 2 months, and aged 18 to 65 years. Exclusion was applied to patients with uncontrolled infections, other autoimmune diseases, pregnancy or lactation. Diagnoses relied on clinical symptoms, serum thyroxine and TRAb, thyroid ultrasound and orbital computed tomography. PBMCs were isolated from more than 8 ml of fresh peripheral blood by Ficoll-Paque density gradient centrifugation. Trizol reagent was used to extract total RNA, and RNA quality was then checked on an Agilent 2100 Bioanalyzer.

This chain is built from TRBV11-2 and TRBJ2-5; the D gene may be TRBD1 or TRBD2, since each aligns over 6 bases. Sequenced input: blood. The receptor was derived from a man aged 35-49 years with Graves' hyperthyroidism. The CDR3 has the sequence CASSLGEGGQETQYF. The DNA reads TGTGCCAGCAGCTTAGGAGAGGGGGGACAAGAGACCCAGTACTTC. Beyond the CDR3, the reference TRBV11-2 and TRBJ2-5 genes provide the residues; the full variable domain reads: EAGVAQSPRYKIIEKRQSVAFWCNPISGHATLYWYQQILGQGPKLLIQFQNNGVVDDSQLPKDRFSAERLKGVDSTLKIQPAKLEDSAVYLCASSLGEGGQETQYFGPGTRLLVL.